What follows are 32 T cell receptor beta chains derived from one specimen sequenced in a study of CD8+ T cells in alopecia areata. Treatment indicated: oral pan-JAK inhibitor, 5-10 mg twice daily. Extracted RNA was reverse transcribed into cDNA, the sequencing template. Sequenced by immunoSEQ multiplex PCR; TCRdb stores in-frame clones only, minus some. The sample records some 170,000 clones, about 54% being singletons. Sequenced material: CD4+ T cells sorted from blood, taken between weeks 55 and 65, from a patient treated with tofacitinib. Every receptor here comes from a human donor with alopecia areata.

The genes are TRBV29-1 and TRBJ1-5; D call uncertain. The germline V gene has CDR1 SQVTM and CDR2 ANQGSEA. The CDR3 runs 14 residues. Trimming shortened V by 1 base and J by 0 bases, and 7 bases separated the two germline ends. CDR3 sequence: CSVEASYSNQPQHF. In DNA form, the CDR3 reads TGCAGCGTTGAAGCCAGCTATAGCAATCAGCCCCAGCATTTT.

CDR3 protein: CASSQSSQGNTEAFF. The CDR3 bases are TGTGCCAGCAGCCAATCGTCCCAGGGGAACACTGAAGCTTTCTTT. The chain uses TRBV28 and TRBJ1-1, with TRBD1 as a possible D gene (5 bases). This CDR3 region has 15 residues. Trimming cost V 6 bases and J 1 base, with 15 bases left between them. Looked up from germline, CDR1 is MDHEN and CDR2 is SYDVKM.

This clone appeared many times. The chain carries TRBV2 and TRBJ2-5, with 13 bases identical to TRBD2. V lost 6 bases and J lost 4; bases outside the gene matches: 8. The CDR3 has 16 amino acids. From germline, CDR1 is SNHLY and CDR2 FYNNEI. The CDR3 nucleotides are TGTGCCAGCAGCGGAGGGACTAGCGGGAAAACAGAGACCCAGTACTTC. Translating gives CASSGGTSGKTETQYF.

This rearrangement joins TRBV7-7 to TRBJ2-1; D is possibly TRBD2 (5 bases). CDR3 size: 13 residues. The ends were cut back, 5 bases at V and 8 bases at J, with 13 bases in the middle. The germline V gene has CDR1 SSHAT and CDR2 FNYEAQ (reference sequence). The CDR3 coding sequence is TGTGCCAGCAGCCACACGCGAGGGCATGAGCAGTTCTTC. Translated: CASSHTRGHEQFF.

This clone was detected only a few times. CDR3 nucleotide sequence: TGTGCCAGCAGCGACAGACGGAATTCTAATGAAAAACTGTTTTTT. Its protein is CASSDRRNSNEKLFF. The V and J genes are TRBV11-2 and TRBJ1-4, with a weak D call TRBD1 (5 bases). CDR1 is SGHAT and CDR2 is FQNNGV in the germline V gene. This CDR3 spans 15 amino acids. V was shortened by 5 bases and J by 3 bases, with 13 bases between the two germline ends.

A word on this clone: Germline is not matched at one junction end, which may reflect a read error. V gene TRBV10-3 combines with J gene TRBJ2-5; D is possibly TRBD1 (6 bases). Germline V CDR1 and CDR2: ENHRY, SYGVKD. The CDR3 is 12 residues long. This CDR3 is CAIRGPKDSWNF. The CDR3 coding sequence is TGTGCCATCAGGGGACCGAAGGACAGTTGGAACTTC.

The chain carries TRBV5-1 and TRBJ2-5, with 11 bases fitting TRBD1. The J segment lost 5 bases and the V segment lost 4 bases, leaving 7 bases of the junction unmatched. Germline values: CDR1 SGHRS, CDR2 YFSETQ. CDR3 size: 15 residues. The chain's CDR3 is CASSTGQGAAETQYF. The CDR3 DNA follows: TGCGCCAGCAGCACAGGACAGGGGGCTGCGGAGACCCAGTACTTC.

There are a few counts of this clone. This rearrangement joins TRBV19 to TRBJ2-1; D gene ambiguous. Germline V gives CDR1 LNHDA, CDR2 SQIVND (reference sequence). V was cut by 1 base and J by 7 bases, with 5 bases left in between. The CDR3 extends over 12 amino acids. The DNA for the CDR3 is TGTGCCAGTAGTATAGTCGTGAATGAGCAGTTCTTC. Translated, it gives CASSIVVNEQFF.

The V call is TRBV30, the J call TRBJ1-3; the D gene is possibly TRBD1 (6 bases). CDR3 length equals 14 residues. CDR1 GTSNPN and CDR2 SVGIG come from the germline V gene (reference sequence). V was trimmed by 6 bases and J by 1 base, leaving 13 bases between them. The CDR3 loop is CACPGTQSGNTIYF. CDR3 bases: TGTGCCTGTCCCGGGACACAATCTGGAAACACCATATATTTT.

This clone has only one observation. The chain uses TRBV6-1 and TRBJ2-3; D remains unclear. CDR3 length: 13 amino acids. CDR1 is MNHNS, CDR2 SASEGT, per germline. V was shortened by 3 bases and J by 4 bases, with 8 bases between the two germline ends. The CDR3 spells CASSETSSDTQYF. The CDR3 region has the DNA TGTGCCAGCAGTGAGACTTCGTCAGATACGCAGTATTTT.

The chain joins TRBV6-1 to TRBJ1-6, with a weak D call TRBD1 (5 bases). CDR1 and CDR2 (germline): MNHNS, SASEGT. Trimming left V 3 bases short and J 5 bases short, with 20 bases between. The CDR3 loop spans 18 amino acids. In nucleotides, the CDR3 is TGTGCCAGCAGTGAGTTCCACGGCGCAGGGTCAGATAATTCACCCCTCCACTTT. It translates to CASSEFHGAGSDNSPLHF.

The V and J genes are TRBV9 and TRBJ1-1; TRBD1 matches at 7 bases. Germline trimming cut 5 bases from V and 0 bases from J; bases unmatched to any gene: 10. The length of the CDR3 is 16 residues. The germline V gene has CDR1 SGDLS and CDR2 YYNGEE. CDR3 loop: CASRKSGTAMNTEAFF. For the CDR3, the DNA is TGTGCCAGCAGGAAGAGCGGGACAGCTATGAACACTGAAGCTTTCTTT.

The V and J genes are TRBV2 and TRBJ2-5; TRBD2 is a possible D gene (5 bases). The V end lost 7 bases, the J end lost 3 bases, and 12 bases lay between the germline ends. The CDR3 contains 13 residues. Germline CDR1 reads SNHLY; CDR2 reads FYNNEI. CDR3 sequence (DNA): TGTGCCAGCACGGCGGACGGGAAAGAGACCCAGTACTTC. The encoded protein is CASTADGKETQYF.

This sequence joins TRBV28 and TRBJ1-2; TRBD1 agrees at 8 bases. With 11 bases clipped from V and 5 bases from J, the junction kept 22 bases outside the gene matches. The CDR3 loop spans 17 amino acids. Germline V gene lookup returns CDR1 MDHEN and CDR2 SYDVKM. CDR3 nucleotide sequence: TGTGCCCGAGTGGTCCTCCCTGCAGGGGGCTCGTGGTATGGCTACACCTTC. Its protein is CARVVLPAGGSWYGYTF.

The chain is built from TRBV5-1 and TRBJ2-7; D gene unclear. Deletions cut 0 bases from V and 5 bases from J, with 9 bases between. The length of the CDR3 is 13 residues. Germline loops: CDR1 SGHRS, CDR2 YFSETQ. CDR3 coding DNA: TGCGCCAGCAGCTTGGCCGTAGCAGACGAGCAGTACTTC. Translating it yields CASSLAVADEQYF.

This chain uses TRBV30 with TRBJ2-7; D not resolved. Looked up from germline, CDR1 is GTSNPN and CDR2 is SVGIG (reference sequence). CDR3 length equals 11 residues. V gave up 3 bases and J gave up 3 bases, with 6 bases separating them. The CDR3 region has the DNA TGTGCCTGGAGCGCTAACTACGAGCAGTACTTC. Translating it yields CAWSANYEQYF.

V usage is TRBV29-1 and J usage is TRBJ2-1; D is ambiguous. Looked up from germline, CDR1 is SQVTM and CDR2 is ANQGSEA. The CDR3 is made up of 11 amino acids. V gave up 5 bases and J gave up 4 bases, with 6 bases separating them. The CDR3 region is CSVSRYNEQFF. The DNA for the CDR3 is TGCAGCGTTAGCAGGTACAATGAGCAGTTCTTC.

This chain joins TRBV5-1 and TRBJ1-6, with a possible D match to TRBD1 (6 bases). CDR1 SGHRS and CDR2 YFSETQ come from the germline V gene. CDR3 length equals 15 residues. The V end was cut by 5 bases, the J end by 4 bases, with 13 bases between. CDR3 bases: TGCGCCAGCAGAACCTCGACAGGTTATAATTCACCCCTCCACTTT. Protein product: CASRTSTGYNSPLHF.

The V and J genes are TRBV7-9 and TRBJ1-1; D call uncertain. The CDR3 is made up of 13 amino acids. Trimming took off 1 base at V and 7 bases at J, with 10 bases between the two ends. The V gene's germline CDR1 is SEHNR and CDR2 FQNEAQ (reference sequence). As DNA, the CDR3 is TGTGCCAGCAGCTTAGTCGGAAGGTTTGAAGCTTTCTTT. It translates to CASSLVGRFEAFF.

This clone appeared a few times. It may be a read error: a sequence one base away is much more abundant. The V and J genes are TRBV11-3 and TRBJ1-3; D uncertain. Trimming stripped 2 bases from V and 0 bases from J, with 5 bases between. From germline, CDR1 is SGHNT and CDR2 YENEEA. The CDR3 spans 14 residues. As DNA, the CDR3 is TGTGCCAGCAGCTTAACAAGCTCTGGAAACACCATATATTTT. This gives the protein CASSLTSSGNTIYF.

This clone was seen a handful of times. This chain connects TRBV6-1 to TRBJ1-2; D might be TRBD1 (6 bases). Germline lookup yields CDR1 MNHNS and CDR2 SASEGT. The CDR3 totals 13 residues. The V and J ends lost 3 bases and 7 bases respectively, with 12 bases between them. CDR3 region: CASSESGAIGYTF. DNA of the CDR3: TGTGCCAGCAGTGAGTCGGGGGCGATTGGCTACACCTTC.

The CDR3 DNA is TGTGCCAGCCGCTCCCCGGCCACCAACTACGAGCAGTACTTC. This translates into CASRSPATNYEQYF. The chain carries TRBV27 and TRBJ2-7; D gene unclear. The CDR3 runs 14 residues. V lost 8 bases to trimming and J lost 3 bases, with 17 bases between them. The germline gives CDR1 MNHEY, CDR2 SMNVEV (reference sequence).

The V and J genes are TRBV29-1 and TRBJ2-6; the D is unclear. V shed 7 bases and J shed 0 bases, with 7 bases lying between them. CDR3 length equals 13 residues. Looked up from germline, CDR1 is SQVTM and CDR2 is ANQGSEA. The CDR3 DNA reads as TGCAGCGGCCGGCTCTCTGGGGCCAACGTCCTGACTTTC. Its protein is CSGRLSGANVLTF.

V usage is TRBV5-1 and J usage is TRBJ1-6, with a weak D call TRBD1 (6 bases). Germline V gene lookup returns CDR1 SGHRS and CDR2 YFSETQ. CDR3 length: 13 residues. V lost 4 bases, J lost 7 bases, and 9 bases lay in between. CDR3 sequence: CASSPDRNSPLHF. Here the CDR3 DNA reads TGCGCCAGCAGCCCGGACAGAAATTCACCCCTCCACTTT.

This clone was found a few times. The V gene is TRBV6-5, the J gene TRBJ2-5, with a possible D match to TRBD2 (7 bases). The CDR3 covers 15 residues. Germline V gives CDR1 MNHEY, CDR2 SVGAGI. Trimming stripped 0 bases from V and 5 bases from J, with 13 bases between. This CDR3 is CASSYSGGGQETQYF. CDR3 DNA: TGTGCCAGCAGTTACTCGGGGGGGGGCCAGGAGACCCAGTACTTC.

The chain combines TRBV10-3 with TRBJ2-5; 8 bases are shared with TRBD1. The CDR3 has 13 residues. J gave up 5 bases and V 7 bases, and 6 bases lay outside the gene matches. Germline CDR1 reads ENHRY; CDR2 reads SYGVKD. The CDR3 coding sequence is TGTGCCATCAAACAGGGGGGTGAGGAGACCCAGTACTTC. Translating it yields CAIKQGGEETQYF.

The V and J genes are TRBV29-1 and TRBJ2-7; the D call may be TRBD1 or TRBD2 (6 bases each). CDR1 is SQVTM, CDR2 ANQGSEA, per germline. The V and J ends lost 7 bases and 7 bases respectively, with 23 bases between them. CDR3 length equals 14 residues. The CDR3 sequence is CSARLHSQGGEQYF. CDR3 DNA sequence: TGCAGCGCCCGATTACACTCACAGGGAGGTGAGCAGTACTTC.

The chain has TRBV28 and TRBJ2-6; D gene uncertain. The germline gives CDR1 MDHEN, CDR2 SYDVKM. V shed 5 bases and J shed 0 bases, with 8 bases lying between them. This CDR3 region has 15 residues. The CDR3 spells CASSTLSSGANVLTF. CDR3 nucleotides: TGTGCCAGCAGTACTCTGAGCTCTGGGGCCAACGTCCTGACTTTC.

There are a few counts of this clone. This chain joins TRBV5-1 and TRBJ2-7; TRBD1 is a possible D gene (6 bases). The V end was cut by 6 bases, the J end by 5 bases, with 21 bases between. Germline lookup yields CDR1 SGHRS and CDR2 YFSETQ. The CDR3 covers 15 residues. CDR3 in DNA: TGCGCCAGCACTCCCCTACCAGGGGCTCTCGACGAGCAGTACTTC. As protein: CASTPLPGALDEQYF.

V usage is TRBV9 and J usage is TRBJ1-4, with D tentatively TRBD1 (5 bases). Germline CDR1 SGDLS, CDR2 YYNGEE. The V and J ends lost 2 bases and 0 bases respectively, with 8 bases between them. This CDR3 comprises 15 residues. The DNA for the CDR3 is TGTGCCAGCAGCGTCTCGACAGCAACTAATGAAAAACTGTTTTTT. Its translation: CASSVSTATNEKLFF.

The rearrangement links TRBV7-2 to TRBJ2-3; D not resolved. Germline-derived CDR1 and CDR2 are SGHTA and FQGNSA. This CDR3 has 14 amino acids. V was pared by 4 bases and J by 3 bases, with 11 bases between. The CDR3 nucleotides read TGTGCCAGCAGCTCGGAATTTGGGACAGATACGCAGTATTTT. It encodes CASSSEFGTDTQYF. Full variable domain (remainder filled in from reference TRBV7-2 and TRBJ2-3): GAGVSQSPSNKVTEKGKDVELRCDPISGHTALYWYRQSLGQGLEFLIYFQGNSAPDKSGLPSDRFSAERTGGSVSTLTIQRTQQEDSAVYLCASSSEFGTDTQYFGPGTRLTVL.

The CDR3 reads CSAVARDRGTDTQYF. The CDR3 DNA reads as TGCAGCGCTGTCGCCCGGGACAGGGGCACAGATACGCAGTATTTT. J is TRBJ2-3 and V is TRBV29-1; 9 nucleotides match TRBD1. The CDR3 contains 15 residues. J gave up 1 base and V 7 bases, and 9 bases lay outside the gene matches. CDR1 is SQVTM and CDR2 is ANQGSEA in the germline V gene.